This is a list of T cell receptor beta chains from one sample in a study of blood T cell repertoires in COVID-19. Libraries were prepared by immunoSEQ multiplex PCR; TCRdb keeps only in-frame clonotypes and omits some of them. The sample contains under 55,000 clones, about 86% of which appear only once. Source material: peripheral blood. The receptor set was obtained from a man aged 40-55 years with active COVID-19. CDR3s include the opening cysteine and the closing phenylalanine or tryptophan.

>14|TRBV5-3|TRBJ2-7
CARSYPLSAFEQYF
>17|TRBV10-1|TRBJ2-7
CASSEDPSSGAPREQYF
>15|TRBV11-2|TRBJ2-2
CASRPRLVSPGELFF
>14|TRBV7-2|TRBJ1-2
CASSPNRGSYGYTF
>16|TRBV28|TRBJ2-7
CASSLAPGFAFYEQYF
>13|TRBV28|TRBJ2-4
CASSLWELNIQYF
>13|TRBV7-3|TRBJ2-1
CASSLGGVNEQFF
>12|TRBV9|TRBJ1-6
CASSVDSSPLHF
>16|TRBV24-1|TRBJ2-3
CATSADGTRGSDTQYF
>17|TRBV18|TRBJ2-3
CASSPRVIPQEADTQYF
>13|TRBV28|TRBJ2-3
CASSFMGGDTQYF
>14|TRBV15|TRBJ2-3
CATSRDSGGTKQYF
>14|TRBV7-2|TRBJ2-5
CASSSGPPQETQYF
>13|TRBV19|TRBJ1-4
CASTDSRNEKLFF
>14|TRBV19|TRBJ2-1
CASSPNSGLGEQFF
>14|TRBV6-5|TRBJ1-2
CASRRGAGERGYTF
>16|TRBV6-5|TRBJ1-2
CASSLIRQALFYGYTF
>13|TRBV19|TRBJ1-2
CASRGDTNYGYTF
>14|TRBV5-6|TRBJ1-1
CASSLTGMNTEAFF
>19|TRBV18|TRBJ2-5
CASSPRGLAGELDGETQYF
>15|TRBV7-7|TRBJ2-1
CASSFEAGVTNEQFF
>15|TRBV5-1|TRBJ2-7
CASAPLSGYSYEQYF
>15|TRBV24-1|TRBJ2-1
CATSDLSGSYNEQFF
>14|TRBV9|TRBJ2-7
CASSEGQGAYEQYF
>12|TRBV28|TRBJ1-1
CASRRAWSEAFF
>14|TRBV2|TRBJ2-2
CASSNGRQGALLFF
>17|TRBV10-3|TRBJ1-2
CAISEPGGGSSFGGYTF
>14|TRBV7-8|TRBJ1-2
CASSSGDRGAGYTF
>14|TRBV4-2|TRBJ1-1
CASSQESVNTEAFF
>18|TRBV4-1|TRBJ2-7
CASSQEGIRRENEYEQYF
>14|TRBV5-1|TRBJ1-1
CASSVLQGGTEAFF
>15|TRBV10-3|TRBJ2-1
CAISESPGAYNEQFF